Listed here are 25 T cell receptor beta chains from one sample, sequenced in a study of OX40 agonist ivuxolimab in advanced cancers. Using immunoSEQ multiplex PCR, the repertoire was profiled, and TCRdb retains in-frame clones only, with some absent. The sample holds approximately 31,000 clones, around 83% seen once. The material sequenced was CD4+ or CD8+ T cells sorted from blood, taken in a trial of the OX40 agonist ivuxolimab. These receptors all stem from an adult with an advanced solid tumor such as melanoma, head and neck, liver or kidney cancer.

The V and J genes are TRBV6-1 and TRBJ1-1; D might be TRBD1 (6 bases). Trimming took 3 bases from V and 8 from J, leaving 13 bases between them. From germline, CDR1 is MNHNS and CDR2 SASEGT. The CDR3 contains 13 residues. CDR3 coding DNA: TGTGCCAGCAGTGACCTAAGGGGGGGAGAAGCTTTCTTT. Translated: CASSDLRGGEAFF.

The CDR3 is CASRKSLSGDEKLFF. CDR3 DNA: TGTGCCAGCAGGAAAAGTTTATCTGGGGATGAAAAACTGTTTTTT. J is TRBJ1-4 and V is TRBV7-7; D unclear. Between the trimmed V and J ends, which lost 6 bases and 6 bases, there was a span of 17 bases. The CDR3 is 15 amino acids. CDR1 is SSHAT and CDR2 is FNYEAQ in the germline V gene (reference sequence).

This chain uses TRBV7-9 with TRBJ2-5; 13 positions agree with TRBD2. The CDR3 runs to 17 residues. Germline V lookup: CDR1 SEHNR, CDR2 FQNEAQ (reference sequence). V shed 1 base and J 5 bases; nucleotides not matched to a gene: 7. The CDR3 sequence: CASSLGTSGGASETQYF. CDR3 sequence (DNA): TGTGCCAGCAGCTTAGGCACTAGCGGGGGGGCGTCCGAGACCCAGTACTTC. Supplemented by reference TRBV7-9 and TRBJ2-5, the full variable domain reads DTGVSQNPRHKITKRGQNVTFRCDPISEHNRLYWYRQTLGQGPEFLTYFQNEAQLEKSRLLSDRFSAERPKGSFSTLEIQRTEQGDSAMYLCASSLGTSGGASETQYFGPGTRLLVL.

The genes are TRBV5-4 and TRBJ1-1, with D uncertain. CDR3 length: 13 residues. CDR1 is SGHNT and CDR2 is YYREEE in the germline V gene (reference sequence). The V end lost 2 bases, the J end lost 3 bases, and 8 bases lay between the germline ends. The CDR3 loop reads CASSLEVYTEAFF. The CDR3 coding sequence is TGTGCCAGCAGCTTAGAAGTCTACACTGAAGCTTTCTTT.

The J gene is TRBJ2-1, the V gene TRBV18; 7 nucleotides line up with TRBD2. V shed 1 base and J 0 bases; nucleotides not matched to a gene: 9. Looked up from germline, CDR1 is KGHSH and CDR2 is LQKENI. The CDR3 has 18 amino acids. CDR3 amino acids: CASSPLPGGVGSYNEQFF. As DNA, the CDR3 is TGTGCCAGCTCACCACTACCGGGGGGAGTTGGCTCCTACAATGAGCAGTTCTTC.

This chain links TRBV9 with TRBJ2-2; 10 nucleotides line up with TRBD2. Per germline, CDR1 SGDLS and CDR2 YYNGEE. The CDR3 totals 16 residues. V lost 3 bases and J lost 3; bases outside the gene matches: 5. The CDR3 nucleotides read TGTGCCAGCAGCGCTCGGACTAGCGGAGACACCGGGGAGCTGTTTTTT. Residues: CASSARTSGDTGELFF. The full variable domain, completed using reference TRBV9 and TRBJ2-2, is DSGVTQTPKHLITATGQRVTLRCSPRSGDLSVYWYQQSLDQGLQFLIQYYNGEERAKGNILERFSAQQFPDLHSELNLSSLELGDSALYFCASSARTSGDTGELFFGEGSRLTVL.

The chain links TRBV30 to TRBJ1-6; D gene uncertain. Germline values: CDR1 GTSNPN, CDR2 SVGIG (reference sequence). V gave up 1 base and J gave up 5 bases, with 12 bases separating them. The CDR3 extends over 15 amino acids. CDR3 loop: CAWSGTGLDNSPLHF. CDR3 bases: TGTGCCTGGAGTGGGACCGGGTTGGATAATTCACCCCTCCACTTT.

The CDR3 loop is CASTTSVTGELFF. Here the CDR3 DNA reads TGTGCCAGTACGACTAGCGTCACCGGGGAGCTGTTTTTT. The chain links TRBV28 to TRBJ2-2, with 8 bases identical to TRBD2. V lost 9 bases and J lost 4; bases outside the gene matches: 4. CDR3 length: 13 amino acids. CDR1 and CDR2 (germline): MDHEN, SYDVKM.

The chain has TRBV5-1 and TRBJ1-4; 8 bases map to TRBD1. The V gene's germline CDR1 is SGHRS and CDR2 YFSETQ. The junction had 6 bases not matched to a gene; V was cut back by 4 bases and J by 4 bases. This CDR3 has 15 residues. CDR3 DNA sequence: TGCGCCAGCAGCGCGGGGACAGGCTTTAATGAAAAACTGTTTTTT. Translating gives CASSAGTGFNEKLFF.

The chain carries TRBV7-9 and TRBJ1-1, with 8 bases that match TRBD1. V trimming: 1 base; J trimming: 2 bases; junction bases outside the gene matches: 3. Germline CDR1 and CDR2: SEHNR and FQNEAQ (reference sequence). The CDR3 consists of 15 residues. The CDR3 sequence is CASSLGDRQNTEAFF. The CDR3 region has the DNA TGTGCCAGCAGCTTAGGGGACAGGCAAAACACTGAAGCTTTCTTT.

The V and J genes are TRBV7-9 and TRBJ2-5; TRBD2 matches at 13 bases. CDR1 is SEHNR and CDR2 is FQNEAQ in the germline V gene (reference sequence). The CDR3 loop spans 15 amino acids. V was clipped by 10 bases and J by 4 bases; unmatched bases: 9. The CDR3 loop is CATKRTSGGPETQYF. The CDR3 DNA is TGTGCCACGAAACGGACTAGCGGGGGTCCAGAGACCCAGTACTTC. The full variable domain, rest sourced from reference TRBV7-9 and TRBJ2-5, is DTGVSQNPRHKITKRGQNVTFRCDPISEHNRLYWYRQTLGQGPEFLTYFQNEAQLEKSRLLSDRFSAERPKGSFSTLEIQRTEQGDSAMYLCATKRTSGGPETQYFGPGTRLLVL.

The rearrangement links TRBV19 to TRBJ1-4; TRBD1 matches at 9 bases. In germline, CDR1 is LNHDA, CDR2 SQIVND (reference sequence). This CDR3 comprises 15 residues. V lost 4 bases to trimming and J lost 7 bases; unmatched junction nucleotides: 7. CDR3 residues: CASSTGQGTSEKLFF. The CDR3 DNA sequence: TGTGCCAGTAGTACCGGACAGGGGACTTCTGAAAAACTGTTTTTT.

This chain joins TRBV7-9 and TRBJ1-1, with D tentatively TRBD1 (6 bases). Germline V gene data show CDR1 as SEHNR and CDR2 as FQNEAQ (reference sequence). Trimming cost V 2 bases and J 3 bases, with 13 bases left between them. The length of the CDR3 is 15 residues. The CDR3 DNA sequence: TGTGCCAGCAGCTTATCAGGGGCGGTGTACACTGAAGCTTTCTTT. This translates into CASSLSGAVYTEAFF.

The chain is built from TRBV19 and TRBJ1-1; 7 nucleotides agree with TRBD1. The CDR3 spans 14 residues. The V segment lost 6 bases and the J segment 1 base; nucleotides outside the gene matches: 5. Germline CDR1 LNHDA, CDR2 SQIVND (reference sequence). CDR3 bases: TGTGCCAGTAGACTTCAGGGGGGGAACACTGAAGCTTTCTTT. Residues: CASRLQGGNTEAFF. The variable domain in full, completed from reference TRBV19 and TRBJ1-1, reads DGGITQSPKYLFRKEGQNVTLSCEQNLNHDAMYWYRQDPGQGLRLIYYSQIVNDFQKGDIAEGYSVSREKKESFPLTVTSAQKNPTAFYLCASRLQGGNTEAFFGQGTRLTVV.

The V gene is TRBV27, the J gene TRBJ2-2; D is uncertain. Trimming took 5 bases from V and 5 from J, leaving 15 bases between them. Looked up from germline, CDR1 is MNHEY and CDR2 is SMNVEV (reference sequence). The CDR3 runs 15 residues. The CDR3 DNA is TGTGCCAGCAGTCGTAGAAGGGAAGTAACCGGGGAGCTGTTTTTT. Protein product: CASSRRREVTGELFF.

The V call is TRBV10-1, the J call TRBJ2-6, with D possibly being TRBD1 (5 bases). Per germline, CDR1 WNHNN and CDR2 SYGVQD (reference sequence). V was shortened by 3 bases and J by 2 bases, with 11 bases between the two germline ends. This CDR3 is built from 16 residues. The CDR3 here is CASSDRTQTGANVLTF. The CDR3 DNA reads as TGCGCCAGCAGTGACCGGACACAAACTGGGGCCAACGTCCTGACTTTC.

The V call is TRBV28, the J call TRBJ1-1, with D perhaps TRBD1 (5 bases). Trimming cost V 3 bases and J 2 bases, with 19 bases left between them. Germline CDR1 is MDHEN and CDR2 is SYDVKM. This CDR3 region has 17 residues. CDR3 bases: TGTGCCAGCAGTTTGTGGGGCTCGAGGTCGGGCAACACTGAAGCTTTCTTT. It translates to CASSLWGSRSGNTEAFF.

The V call is TRBV2, the J call TRBJ1-6; TRBD1 matches at 9 bases. Germline V gene data show CDR1 as SNHLY and CDR2 as FYNNEI. The CDR3 has 20 residues. With 2 bases clipped from V and 8 bases from J, the junction kept 19 bases outside the gene matches. The chain's CDR3 is CASSERKARLWGQGHSPLHF. CDR3 DNA: TGTGCCAGCAGTGAAAGGAAGGCCCGCTTATGGGGACAGGGTCATTCACCCCTCCACTTT.

J is TRBJ2-3 and V is TRBV11-3, with D unresolved. CDR1 SGHNT and CDR2 YENEEA come from the germline V gene. V dropped 5 bases and J dropped 3 bases, with 9 bases sitting between them. There are 13 residues in the CDR3. CDR3 in amino acids: CASSHGRTDTQYF. The CDR3 nucleotides are TGTGCCAGCAGCCACGGACGGACAGATACGCAGTATTTT.

The genes are TRBV2 and TRBJ2-7, with 8 bases identical to TRBD2. This CDR3 is built from 15 residues. After removal of 5 bases from V and 3 bases from J, the junction contained 9 bases not matched to a gene. Germline CDR1 is SNHLY and CDR2 is FYNNEI. Here the CDR3 reads CASSISGGMGYEQYF. Written as DNA, the CDR3 is TGTGCCAGCAGTATATCGGGGGGGATGGGCTACGAGCAGTACTTC.

V gene TRBV6-1 combines with J gene TRBJ1-3; a possible D gene is TRBD1 (6 bases). Trimming took off 3 bases at V and 0 bases at J, with 18 bases between the two ends. Looked up from germline, CDR1 is MNHNS and CDR2 is SASEGT. This CDR3 has 18 amino acids. CDR3 sequence: CASSDRGRHLLSGNTIYF. DNA of the CDR3: TGTGCCAGCAGTGACAGGGGCCGACATCTTCTCTCTGGAAACACCATATATTTT.

The chain links TRBV7-3 to TRBJ1-5; 9 bases line up with TRBD1. The CDR3 extends over 20 amino acids. V lost 4 bases and J lost 1; bases outside the gene matches: 17. CDR1 is SGHTA and CDR2 is FQGTGA in the germline V gene. CDR3 DNA: TGTGCCAGCAGCTCAGCTGAATACCGGACAGGGGTTCTGAGCAATCAGCCCCAGCATTTT. Residues: CASSSAEYRTGVLSNQPQHF. Together with reference TRBV7-3 and TRBJ1-5, the CDR3 gives the full variable domain: GAGVSQTPSNKVTEKGKYVELRCDPISGHTALYWYRQSLGQGPEFLIYFQGTGAADDSGLPNDRFFAVRPEGSVSTLKIQRTERGDSAVYLCASSSAEYRTGVLSNQPQHFGDGTRLSIL.

The rearrangement uses TRBV7-6 and TRBJ2-1; 8 bases align to TRBD2. From germline, CDR1 is SGHVS and CDR2 FNYEAQ. The V gene end was trimmed by 8 bases and the J gene end by 8 bases; junction bases not matched to a gene: 5. The CDR3 length is 12 residues. CDR3 residues: CASGGLGYEQFF. Written as DNA, the CDR3 is TGTGCCAGCGGGGGACTAGGCTATGAGCAGTTCTTC.

This clone was counted once. The V call is TRBV19, the J call TRBJ2-1; D gene unclear. CDR1 is LNHDA and CDR2 is SQIVND in the germline V gene (reference sequence). V lost 4 bases and J lost 6, with 10 bases in between. The CDR3 is made up of 13 amino acids. The CDR3 sequence is CASSTRISNEQFF. CDR3 sequence (DNA): TGTGCCAGTAGTACGAGAATAAGCAATGAGCAGTTCTTC.

This rearrangement joins TRBV9 to TRBJ2-3; no definite D call. This CDR3 has 12 amino acids. The germline CDR1 and CDR2 sequences are SGDLS and YYNGEE. Trimming removed 0 bases at V and 3 bases at J, with 2 bases between. The DNA for the CDR3 is TGTGCCAGCAGCGTAGGGACAGATACGCAGTATTTT. Protein: CASSVGTDTQYF.